The T cell receptor beta chain described here comes from a study of control samples from healthy donors and cancer patients. TCRdb's table, derived via immunoSEQ multiplex PCR, lists solely in-frame clones and lacks some. Counted here are around 22,000 clones, roughly 83% occurring once; the ten biggest clones make up 27%. Germline-derived CDR1 and CDR2 are MNHNS and SASEGT. CDR3 size: 14 residues. The V end was cut by 3 bases, the J end by 4 bases, with 7 bases between. This clone was recorded once. Sequenced sample: PBMCs. The chain has TRBV6-1 and TRBJ1-6; D is uncertain. The TCR originated in a man aged 55 to 69 with head and neck cancer. The CDR3 loop is CASSDRLYNSPLHF. CDR3 DNA sequence: TGTGCCAGCAGTGACCGGCTGTATAATTCACCCCTCCACTTT.